This section outlines one TCR beta chain sequence together with its context. This sample is part of a study of T cell clonotyping in hematopoietic cell transplantation. The CDR3 consists of 14 residues. CDR1 MGHRA and CDR2 YSYEKL come from the germline V gene. V trimming: 0 bases; J trimming: 12 bases; junction bases outside the gene matches: 10. Here immunoSEQ multiplex PCR was the method, and the copy in TCRdb shows in-frame clones only, minus some. The repertoire consists of about 41,000 clones, with around 85% occurring once and the leading ten covering approximately 2.8%. Time point specified: recipient sample about 28 days before transplant, after cytoreduction.

The specimen comprised peripheral blood mononuclear cells, sampled before stem cell transplant. The V and J genes are TRBV4-1 and TRBJ2-7, with 8 bases that match TRBD2. The clonotype was recovered from a man aged 55 to 70 with acute myeloid leukemia. Some clones in this sample may be carry-over from other donors' samples. CDR3 nucleotide sequence: TGCGCCAGCAGCCAAGATGGGGTGGGACTAGACGTGTACTTC. Translating it yields CASSQDGVGLDVYF.